These T cell receptor beta chains were read from a single sample in a study of T cells in Graves' hyperthyroidism and ophthalmopathy. One entry per CDR3 protein, called by TCRdb with MiXCR from the multiplex PCR reads. Among 500,000 to 750,000 distinct CDR3 sequences, 14% were seen once, and the ten largest hold 7.1%. Input material: blood. The receptor set was obtained from a woman in her late teens or twenties with Graves' ophthalmopathy. CDR3s include the opening cysteine and the closing phenylalanine or tryptophan. The D gene is left open where the match is weak. Clone size is given for some rows only: seen once, a few or many times, or a class if the clone is expanded.

D gene: NA
J gene: TRBJ2-6
clone size: NA
V gene: TRBV7-3
CDR3 protein: CASSLGAGLSGANVLTF
CDR3 DNA: TGTGCCAGCAGCTTAGGGGCAGGCCTTTCTGGGGCCAACGTCCTGACTTTC

D gene: NA
J gene: TRBJ2-1
clone size: NA
V gene: TRBV25-1
CDR3 protein: CASSELLRTEGHEQFF
CDR3 DNA: TGTGCCAGCAGTGAATTACTGAGGACCGAGGGACATGAGCAGTTCTTC

D gene: NA
J gene: TRBJ2-7
clone size: many
V gene: TRBV28
CDR3 protein: CASSFGLGAHEQYF
CDR3 DNA: TGTGCCAGCAGCTTTGGTTTGGGGGCTCACGAGCAGTACTTC

D gene: NA
J gene: TRBJ1-1
clone size: many
V gene: TRBV30
CDR3 protein: CAWGMIGGTEAFF
CDR3 DNA: TGTGCCTGGGGGATGATCGGGGGCACTGAAGCTTTCTTT

D gene: TRBD1
J gene: TRBJ2-7
clone size: many
V gene: TRBV12-3/TRBV12-4
CDR3 protein: CASSLGAVQGADEQYF
CDR3 DNA: TGTGCCAGCAGTTTGGGGGCGGTTCAGGGGGCGGACGAGCAGTACTTC

D gene: NA
J gene: TRBJ2-6
clone size: few
V gene: TRBV5-1
CDR3 protein: CASRLSSGANVLTF
CDR3 DNA: TGCGCCAGCAGGTTGAGCTCTGGGGCCAACGTCCTGACTTTC

D gene: NA
J gene: TRBJ2-1
clone size: many
V gene: TRBV30
CDR3 protein: CAWRGGGSYNEQFF
CDR3 DNA: TGTGCCTGGAGGGGGGGAGGTTCCTACAATGAGCAGTTCTTC

D gene: NA
J gene: TRBJ1-2
clone size: many
V gene: TRBV6-1
CDR3 protein: CASSEEARTANYGYTF
CDR3 DNA: TGTGCCAGCAGTGAAGAGGCCAGGACCGCTAACTATGGCTACACCTTC

D gene: NA
J gene: TRBJ1-3
clone size: few
V gene: TRBV3-1
CDR3 protein: CASSPEVSGNTIYF
CDR3 DNA: TGTGCCAGCAGCCCGGAGGTCTCTGGAAACACCATATATTTT

D gene: NA
J gene: TRBJ2-1
clone size: many
V gene: TRBV27
CDR3 protein: CASRRQFTYNEQFF
CDR3 DNA: TGTGCCAGCAGACGACAATTTACTTACAATGAGCAGTTCTTC

D gene: TRBD1
J gene: TRBJ1-6
clone size: NA
V gene: TRBV6-1
CDR3 protein: CASSEAPTGGNSPLHF
CDR3 DNA: TGTGCCAGCAGTGAAGCGCCGACAGGGGGTAATTCACCCCTCCACTTT

D gene: NA
J gene: TRBJ2-2
clone size: NA
V gene: TRBV4-3
CDR3 protein: CASSPTTFTGELFF
CDR3 DNA: TGCGCCAGCAGCCCAACTACCTTCACCGGGGAGCTGTTTTTT

D gene: NA
J gene: TRBJ2-1
clone size: many
V gene: TRBV7-8
CDR3 protein: CASSSLLRGREQFF
CDR3 DNA: TGTGCCAGCAGCTCACTACTTAGGGGGAGGGAGCAGTTCTTC

D gene: NA
J gene: TRBJ1-2
clone size: few
V gene: TRBV29-1
CDR3 protein: CSVESTGWYTF
CDR3 DNA: TGCAGCGTTGAAAGCACAGGGTGGTACACCTTC

D gene: TRBD2
J gene: TRBJ2-5
clone size: many
V gene: TRBV28
CDR3 protein: CASSLKQGTSVGETQYF
CDR3 DNA: TGTGCCAGCAGTTTAAAGCAAGGGACTAGCGTGGGAGAGACCCAGTACTTC

D gene: TRBD2
J gene: TRBJ2-3
clone size: many
V gene: TRBV30
CDR3 protein: CAWSATSGSTDTQYF
CDR3 DNA: TGTGCCTGGAGCGCCACTAGCGGAAGCACAGATACGCAGTATTTT

D gene: NA
J gene: TRBJ2-1
clone size: many
V gene: TRBV3-1
CDR3 protein: CASSRSGGPNEQFF
CDR3 DNA: TGTGCCAGCAGCCGTTCCGGAGGGCCGAATGAGCAGTTCTTC

D gene: NA
J gene: TRBJ2-5
clone size: few
V gene: TRBV4-1
CDR3 protein: CASSQEYQNF
CDR3 DNA: TGCGCCAGCAGCCAAGAGTACCAGAACTTC

D gene: NA
J gene: TRBJ1-1
clone size: many
V gene: TRBV7-8
CDR3 protein: CASSLVSGKHTEAFF
CDR3 DNA: TGTGCCAGCAGCTTAGTATCGGGGAAGCACACTGAAGCTTTCTTT

D gene: TRBD2
J gene: TRBJ2-3
clone size: many
V gene: TRBV30
CDR3 protein: CAWSVLADSTDTQYF
CDR3 DNA: TGTGCCTGGAGTGTACTAGCGGACAGCACAGATACGCAGTATTTT

D gene: NA
J gene: TRBJ2-7
clone size: NA
V gene: TRBV20-1
CDR3 protein: CSAKGGISYEQYF
CDR3 DNA: TGCAGTGCTAAGGGCGGGATCTCCTACGAGCAGTACTTC

D gene: TRBD1
J gene: TRBJ2-7
clone size: NA
V gene: TRBV4-2
CDR3 protein: CASSQGEGAYEQYF
CDR3 DNA: TGTGCCAGCAGCCAAGGAGAGGGGGCTTACGAGCAGTACTTC